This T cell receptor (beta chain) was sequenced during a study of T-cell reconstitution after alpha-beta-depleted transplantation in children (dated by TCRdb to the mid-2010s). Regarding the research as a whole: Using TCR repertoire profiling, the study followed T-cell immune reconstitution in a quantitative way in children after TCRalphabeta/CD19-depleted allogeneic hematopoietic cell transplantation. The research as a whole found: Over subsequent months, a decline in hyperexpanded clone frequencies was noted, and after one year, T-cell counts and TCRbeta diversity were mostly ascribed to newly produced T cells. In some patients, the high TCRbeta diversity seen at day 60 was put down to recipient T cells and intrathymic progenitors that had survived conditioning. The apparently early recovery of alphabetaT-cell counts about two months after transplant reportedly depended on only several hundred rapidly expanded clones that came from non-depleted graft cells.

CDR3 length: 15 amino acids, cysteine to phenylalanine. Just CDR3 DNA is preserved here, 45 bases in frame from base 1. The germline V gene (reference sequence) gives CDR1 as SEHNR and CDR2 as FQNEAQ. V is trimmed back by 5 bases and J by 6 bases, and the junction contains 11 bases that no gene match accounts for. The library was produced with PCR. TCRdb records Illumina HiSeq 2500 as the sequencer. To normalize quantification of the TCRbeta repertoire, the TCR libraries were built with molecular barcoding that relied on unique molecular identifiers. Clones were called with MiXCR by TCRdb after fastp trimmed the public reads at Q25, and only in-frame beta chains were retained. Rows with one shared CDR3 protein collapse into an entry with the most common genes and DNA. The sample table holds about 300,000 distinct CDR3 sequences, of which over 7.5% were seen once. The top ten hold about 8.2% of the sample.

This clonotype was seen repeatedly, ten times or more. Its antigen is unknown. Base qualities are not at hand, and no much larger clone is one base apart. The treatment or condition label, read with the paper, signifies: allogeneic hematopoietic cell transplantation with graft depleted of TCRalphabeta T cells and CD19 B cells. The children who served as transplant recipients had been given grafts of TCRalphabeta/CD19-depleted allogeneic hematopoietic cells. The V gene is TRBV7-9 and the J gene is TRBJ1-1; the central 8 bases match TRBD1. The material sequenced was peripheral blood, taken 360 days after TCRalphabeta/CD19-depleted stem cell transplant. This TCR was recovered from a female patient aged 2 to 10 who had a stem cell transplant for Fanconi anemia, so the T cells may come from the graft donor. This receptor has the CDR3 CASSQLGTGGAEAFF. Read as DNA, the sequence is TGTGCCAGCAGCCAACTCGGGACAGGAGGAGCTGAAGCTTTCTTT.